These 22 T cell receptor beta chains came from one sample sequenced in a study of T cells in Graves' hyperthyroidism and ophthalmopathy. Amplification targeted TCR beta CDR3 regions from RNA transcripts. The HTBI set primed first-round TCR CDR3 RT-PCR. TCRdb re-called the multiplex PCR reads with MiXCR, one entry per CDR3 protein. In the table there are around 380,000 distinct CDR3 sequences, 13% of which are singletons. Sample: blood. The source of these receptors is a man aged 30-40 years with Graves' hyperthyroidism that later progressed to Graves' ophthalmopathy.

This clonotype was counted at least ten times. The chain uses TRBV20-1 and TRBJ1-1; D ambiguous. The CDR3 sequence is 14 residues long. Germline CDR1 reads DFQATT; CDR2 reads SNEGSKA (reference sequence). Trimming removed 3 bases at V and 5 bases at J, with 16 bases between. The CDR3 here is CSASKAGVGTEAFF. Here the CDR3 DNA reads TGCAGTGCTAGCAAGGCCGGGGTAGGTACTGAAGCTTTCTTT.

This clonotype was detected many times. In DNA form, the CDR3 reads TGCGCCAGCAGCGGCCGGGACAGGGGCTTAGGCTACACCTTC. Encoded protein: CASSGRDRGLGYTF. The chain uses TRBV5-1 and TRBJ1-2, with TRBD1 matching 10 bases. Germline V gene lookup returns CDR1 SGHRS and CDR2 YFSETQ. The CDR3 spans 14 residues. V was clipped by 4 bases and J by 8 bases; unmatched bases: 8. The variable domain in full, completed from reference TRBV5-1 and TRBJ1-2, reads KAGVTQTPRYLIKTRGQQVTLSCSPISGHRSVSWYQQTPGQGLQFLFEYFSETQRNKGNFPGRFSGRQFSNSRSEMNVSTLELGDSALYLCASSGRDRGLGYTFGSGTRLTVV.

Ten or more counts support this clonotype. The chain has TRBV5-1 and TRBJ1-1; D ambiguous. V lost 2 bases to trimming and J lost 8 bases, with 10 bases between them. This CDR3 has 12 residues. Germline lookup yields CDR1 SGHRS and CDR2 YFSETQ. DNA for the CDR3: TGCGCCAGCAGCTTCGTGCCGGGGGAAGCTTTCTTT. Residues: CASSFVPGEAFF.

The chain uses TRBV18 and TRBJ2-1; tentatively, D is TRBD2 (6 bases). The V gene lost 6 bases and the J gene lost 5 bases, with 17 bases spanning the gap. Germline assignment: CDR1 KGHSH and CDR2 LQKENI. This CDR3 has 15 residues. CDR3 protein: CASSLGLYIHNEQFF. As DNA, the CDR3 is TGTGCCAGCTCCCTGGGACTCTACATCCACAATGAGCAGTTCTTC. The entire variable domain, with the rest obtained from reference TRBV18 and TRBJ2-1, is as follows: NAGVMQNPRHLVRRRGQEARLRCSPMKGHSHVYWYRQLPEEGLKFMVYLQKENIIDESGMPKERFSAEFPKEGPSILRIQQVVRGDSAAYFCASSLGLYIHNEQFFGPGTRLTVL.

V usage is TRBV6-4 and J usage is TRBJ1-5, with D tentatively TRBD1 (5 bases). CDR1 is MRHNA, CDR2 SNTAGT, per germline. Deletions cut 9 bases from V and 5 bases from J, with 14 bases between. The CDR3 consists of 13 residues. CDR3 DNA sequence: TGTGCCAGTCTCCGGGACCGATATCAGCCCCAGCATTTT. Translated, it gives CASLRDRYQPQHF.

Ten or more counts support this clonotype. The gene calls are TRBV11-3 and TRBJ2-3; 10 positions agree with TRBD2. Trimming cost V 3 bases and J 3 bases; bases outside gene matches: 6. The CDR3 is 16 amino acids. CDR1 and CDR2 from the germline V gene are SGHNT and YENEEA. DNA of the CDR3: TGTGCCAGCAGCTTCCCTAGTAGCGGGGGGACAGATACGCAGTATTTT. Translating it yields CASSFPSSGGTDTQYF. Together with reference TRBV11-3 and TRBJ2-3, the CDR3 gives the full variable domain: EAGVVQSPRYKIIEKKQPVAFWCNPISGHNTLYWYLQNLGQGPELLIRYENEEAVDDSQLPKDRFSAERLKGVDSTLKIQPAELGDSAVYLCASSFPSSGGTDTQYFGPGTRLTVL.

This clonotype was found a few times. The CDR3 sequence: CASSARTAGSTDTQYF. For the CDR3, the DNA is TGTGCCAGTAGTGCCAGGACAGCGGGCAGCACAGATACGCAGTATTTT. The chain uses TRBV19 and TRBJ2-3; D may correspond to TRBD1 or TRBD2 (6 bases each). The V and J ends lost 5 bases and 0 bases respectively, with 15 bases between them. Germline V gene sequence: CDR1 LNHDA, CDR2 SQIVND (reference sequence). CDR3 length: 16 amino acids.

This clonotype was counted between two and nine times. The chain is built from TRBV7-9 and TRBJ1-6, with D perhaps TRBD1 (6 bases). The CDR3 runs to 14 residues. The germline gives CDR1 SEHNR, CDR2 FQNEAQ (reference sequence). V was pared by 3 bases and J by 8 bases, with 11 bases between. CDR3 DNA: TGTGCCAGCAGCTTGGGGACATGGGATTCACCCCTCCACTTT. It encodes CASSLGTWDSPLHF.

This clonotype was seen ten or more times. This chain uses TRBV5-4 with TRBJ2-7; 7 nucleotides align to TRBD2. With V trimmed by 4 bases and J by 2 bases, 9 bases remained unmatched. Germline-derived CDR1 and CDR2 are SGHNT and YYREEE (reference sequence). The CDR3 covers 15 residues. This CDR3 is CASSGRGGGTYEQYF. CDR3 nucleotide sequence: TGTGCCAGCAGCGGACGTGGGGGGGGTACCTACGAGCAGTACTTC.

V usage is TRBV7-9 and J usage is TRBJ2-3; a weak D match, TRBD2 (6 bases). Germline-derived CDR1 and CDR2 are SEHNR and FQNEAQ (reference sequence). The germline V and J ends were trimmed by 4 bases and 0 bases, with 14 bases remaining between them. CDR3 size: 16 residues. The CDR3 region has the DNA TGTGCCAGCAGCTCCCCGGGCGGGAAAAGCACAGATACGCAGTATTTT. Amino acids: CASSSPGGKSTDTQYF.

This clonotype was found a few times. The chain is built from TRBV4-1 and TRBJ2-3, with D maybe TRBD2 (5 bases). Germline V CDR1 and CDR2: MGHRA, YSYEKL. The V gene lost 4 bases and the J gene lost 2 bases, with 16 bases spanning the gap. This CDR3 is 16 amino acids long. The CDR3 here is CASSPEERRATDTQYF. In nucleotides, the CDR3 is TGCGCCAGCAGCCCCGAGGAGCGGCGGGCCACAGATACGCAGTATTTT.

The rearrangement uses TRBV19 and TRBJ1-2; D uncertain. The germline V gene has CDR1 LNHDA and CDR2 SQIVND (reference sequence). The CDR3 spans 13 residues. Trimming took off 10 bases at V and 4 bases at J, with 16 bases between the two ends. CDR3 sequence (DNA): TGTGCCACCTCAAAGCGGGTAGCCTATGGCTACACCTTC. Translated: CATSKRVAYGYTF.

This clonotype was seen repeatedly, ten times or more. The rearrangement uses TRBV5-1 and TRBJ1-1, with TRBD1 as a possible D gene (5 bases). The germline V and J ends were trimmed by 1 base and 1 base, with 11 bases remaining between them. Germline V gives CDR1 SGHRS, CDR2 YFSETQ. The CDR3 totals 15 residues. The CDR3 sequence: CASSLYGHPNTEAFF. Written as DNA, the CDR3 is TGCGCCAGCAGCTTGTATGGACACCCGAACACTGAAGCTTTCTTT.

Many counts were recorded for this clonotype. CDR3 nucleotide sequence: TGTGCCAGCAGTTACTCGATCTCCCTCTCCTACGAGCAGTACTTC. Amino acid sequence: CASSYSISLSYEQYF. The rearrangement links TRBV6-6 to TRBJ2-7; D is uncertain. CDR3 size: 15 residues. V gave up 0 bases and J gave up 0 bases, with 9 bases separating them. Germline CDR1 and CDR2: MNHNY and SVGAGI (reference sequence).

At least ten counts were recorded for this clonotype. This chain uses TRBV11-3 with TRBJ1-6; D remains unclear. The CDR3 consists of 14 residues. Germline V CDR1 and CDR2: SGHNT, YENEEA. V lost 4 bases and J 7 bases, leaving 11 bases between the germline ends. For the CDR3, the DNA is TGTGCCAGCAGCTACCGCGCTCTGAATTCACCCCTCCACTTT. Its protein is CASSYRALNSPLHF.

This chain joins TRBV9 and TRBJ1-6; no clear D gene. Germline-derived CDR1 and CDR2 are SGDLS and YYNGEE. V was pared by 0 bases and J by 3 bases, with 4 bases between. This CDR3 has 14 amino acids. The CDR3 here is CASSVGSYNSPLHF. The CDR3 DNA reads TGTGCCAGCAGCGTAGGGAGCTATAATTCACCCCTCCACTTT. The full variable domain, its missing parts supplied by reference TRBV9 and TRBJ1-6, is DSGVTQTPKHLITATGQRVTLRCSPRSGDLSVYWYQQSLDQGLQFLIQYYNGEERAKGNILERFSAQQFPDLHSELNLSSLELGDSALYFCASSVGSYNSPLHFGNGTRLTVT.

This rearrangement joins TRBV20-1 to TRBJ1-2, with TRBD1 as a possible D gene (5 bases). The CDR3 sequence is 13 residues long. Germline CDR1 DFQATT, CDR2 SNEGSKA (reference sequence). V lost 3 bases to trimming and J lost 4 bases, with 12 bases between them. The CDR3 region is CSASPAQGYGYTF. In DNA form, the CDR3 reads TGCAGTGCTAGTCCCGCCCAGGGCTATGGCTACACCTTC.

The V call is TRBV20-1, the J call TRBJ2-2, with TRBD2 identical over 8 bases. In germline, CDR1 is DFQATT, CDR2 SNEGSKA (reference sequence). Trimming cost V 1 base and J 2 bases; bases outside gene matches: 15. This CDR3 has 19 residues. The CDR3 loop is CSARAPGGLRGVNTGELFF. The CDR3 nucleotides are TGCAGTGCTAGAGCCCCCGGGGGGTTGCGGGGGGTTAACACCGGGGAGCTGTTTTTT.

There are a few counts of this clonotype. The V gene is TRBV4-2, the J gene TRBJ2-5; D unclear. CDR1 is LGHNA and CDR2 is YNFKEQ in the germline V gene. Trimming took 0 bases from V and 3 from J, leaving 2 bases between them. The CDR3 is made up of 12 amino acids. DNA for the CDR3: TGTGCCAGCAGCCAAGATAAAGAGACCCAGTACTTC. This codes for CASSQDKETQYF.

In this sample, this clonotype turned up a few times. This chain links TRBV20-1 with TRBJ2-2, with D perhaps TRBD1 (5 bases). The ends were cut back, 6 bases at V and 6 bases at J, with 11 bases in the middle. The CDR3 consists of 12 residues. Per germline, CDR1 DFQATT and CDR2 SNEGSKA (reference sequence). The CDR3 is CSAQKGAGELFF. In DNA form, the CDR3 reads TGCAGTGCCCAGAAAGGGGCCGGGGAGCTGTTTTTT.

The table lists this clonotype with many counts. The rearrangement links TRBV12-3 or TRBV12-4 to TRBJ1-2, with D unclear. V was clipped by 5 bases and J by 4 bases, with 8 bases between them. This CDR3 contains 12 residues. This CDR3 reads CASSPTLYGYTF. The CDR3 DNA follows: TGTGCCAGCAGTCCTACACTCTATGGCTACACCTTC.

The J gene is TRBJ2-6, the V gene TRBV7-9; 14 bases are a match to TRBD2. CDR1 and CDR2 from the germline V gene are SEHNR and FQNEAQ (reference sequence). J gave up 0 bases and V 5 bases, and 6 bases lay outside the gene matches. The length of the CDR3 is 19 residues. CDR3 sequence (DNA): TGTGCCAGCAGCGGCCGGACTAGCGGGGGGCCCTCTGGGGCCAACGTCCTGACTTTC. It codes for CASSGRTSGGPSGANVLTF.